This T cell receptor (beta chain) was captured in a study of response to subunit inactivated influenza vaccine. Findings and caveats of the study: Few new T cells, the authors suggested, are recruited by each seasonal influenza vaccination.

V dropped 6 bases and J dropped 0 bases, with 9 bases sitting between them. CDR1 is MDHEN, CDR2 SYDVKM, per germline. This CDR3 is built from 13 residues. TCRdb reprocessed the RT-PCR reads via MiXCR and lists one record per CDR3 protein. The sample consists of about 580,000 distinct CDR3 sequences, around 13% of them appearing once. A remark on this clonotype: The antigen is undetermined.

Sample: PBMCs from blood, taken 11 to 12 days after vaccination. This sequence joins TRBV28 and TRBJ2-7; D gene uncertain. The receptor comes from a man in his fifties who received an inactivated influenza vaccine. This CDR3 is CASRKGNSYEQYF. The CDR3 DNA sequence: TGTGCCAGCAGGAAAGGCAACTCCTACGAGCAGTACTTC.